These T cell receptor beta chains were read from a single sample in a study of OX40 agonist ivuxolimab in advanced cancers. Profiled with immunoSEQ multiplex PCR; TCRdb holds only in-frame clones, not every one. The sample lists under 95,000 clones, less than 95% occurring once. The input for sequencing was CD4+ or CD8+ T cells sorted from blood, taken in a trial of the OX40 agonist ivuxolimab. The receptors were sampled from an adult with an advanced solid tumor such as melanoma, head and neck, liver or kidney cancer. Each CDR3 is given without its conserved first and last residue. The order of the fields is V gene, CDR3 protein.

TRBV7-2	ASSLGNGQETQY
TRBV6-5	ASSYSRVAGAYEQY
TRBV5-1	ASSRTQETQY
TRBV5-1	ASSLEGYYQETQY
TRBV5-5	ASSSGTGLTEAF
TRBV2	ASSEPSYEQY
TRBV7-2	ASSQDGILGEQF
TRBV2	ASKRGAGYGYT
TRBV7-2	ASSPRPGRSTDTQY
TRBV4-1	ASSARWTGSSYEQY
TRBV29-1	SVEDRAGLTYEQY
TRBV7-9	ASSFGTGDEKLF
TRBV7-8	ASSLGGQGENTIY
TRBV28	ASSTGVYGYT
TRBV7-3	ASSFSGSYEQY
TRBV2	ASSAQGAYEQY
TRBV20-1	SARDYTQY
TRBV6-6	ASSYAGTHSYEQY
TRBV6-5	ASSYGASVTYNEQF
TRBV11-3	ASSLSRPDTQY
TRBV14	ASSIRRGGTYNEQF
TRBV12-2	ASRARQGSPFYEQY
TRBV7-2	ASSSGGRWIGNEQF